The source of this TCR beta chain is a study of quantifying T cell responses using KT2 cells. About the research overall: Reverse transcription used primers in the TCR alpha and beta constant regions.

This clonotype was seen a few times. Germline V lookup: CDR1 SGHTA, CDR2 FQGNSA. V gave up 0 bases and J gave up 4 bases, with 15 bases separating them. The CDR3 length is 16 residues. An oligo carrying a UMI was ligated to the cDNA 3' end. First-round PCR used three to five cycles and beta primers RC1.1 and RC1.2 covering TRBC1 and TRBC2. TCRdb re-called the UMI-ligation and nested PCR reads with MiXCR, one entry per CDR3 protein. Of 60,000 or so distinct CDR3 sequences listed, 12% are singletons. The source of this sequence is a human donor. V and J are TRBV7-2 and TRBJ1-1, with TRBD1 as a possible D gene (6 bases). Sequenced material: PBMCs spiked with cells of the T cell clone KT2. CDR3 in amino acids: CASSLAEQGLGTEAFF. The CDR3, as DNA: TGTGCCAGCAGCTTAGCGGAACAGGGCCTAGGCACTGAAGCTTTCTTT.